This TCR beta chain was recovered during a study of blood T cell repertoires in COVID-19. Per the study methods: Reference gene primer amplification yielded estimated nucleated cell counts. Produced via immunoSEQ multiplex PCR; TCRdb's table is partial and in-frame only. The V and J calls and clone size were taken over from that table, and D and trimming were inferred from the DNA. The sample has over 250,000 clones; 83% are singletons. V gave up 4 bases and J gave up 2 bases, with 14 bases separating them. CDR3 length equals 16 residues. Germline CDR1 reads LGHDT; CDR2 reads YNNKEL (reference sequence).

The clonotype was recovered from a woman aged 45-59 years who had recovered from COVID-19. Sequenced sample: peripheral blood. The chain links TRBV3-1 (or the pseudogene TRBV3-2) to TRBJ2-2; D not certain. CDR3 sequence: CASSPFFLANTGELFF. The CDR3 nucleotides read TGTGCCAGCAGCCCTTTCTTTTTAGCCAACACCGGGGAGCTGTTTTTT.